This T cell receptor (beta chain) was identified in a study of blood T cell repertoires in COVID-19. The CDR3 length is 17 residues. CDR1 KGHSH and CDR2 LQKENI come from the germline V gene. The V segment lost 3 bases and the J segment 0 bases; nucleotides outside the gene matches: 5. In the source study's methods: Reference gene primer amplification gave estimated nucleated cell counts. This table comes from immunoSEQ multiplex PCR, and its TCRdb copy is limited to in-frame clones, with some not included. Clonal size and the V and J genes are those of that table, whereas D and trimming came from the DNA. The sample comprises about 310,000 clones, about nine tenths of which are singletons, and 1% rests with the top ten.

Sample: peripheral blood. The V gene is TRBV18, the J gene TRBJ2-2; 9 nucleotides agree with TRBD2. This clonotype was sampled from a man aged 45-65 years with active or convalescent COVID-19. CDR3 DNA sequence: TGTGCCAGCTCACCGCCGGGACTAGCCACGAACACCGGGGAGCTGTTTTTT. It codes for CASSPPGLATNTGELFF. The variable domain in full, with the rest retrieved from reference TRBV18 and TRBJ2-2, is NAGVMQNPRHLVRRRGQEARLRCSPMKGHSHVYWYRQLPEEGLKFMVYLQKENIIDESGMPKERFSAEFPKEGPSILRIQQVVRGDSAAYFCASSPPGLATNTGELFFGEGSRLTVL.